The source of this TCR beta chain is a study of beta chain features in type 1 diabetes. Study-wide results and limits: TCRB CDR3s from Type 1 diabetes patients were moderately but significantly shorter in all four CD4+ subsets. Cells with high TCR expression could be over-represented by cDNA sequencing. Reduced insertions and increased deletions marked VDJ junctions in type 1 diabetes patients.

V lost 0 bases and J lost 0, with 10 bases in between. The CDR3 is 16 residues long. Germline CDR1 is SGHNT and CDR2 is YYREEE (reference sequence). With respect to this clone: Its antigen is undetermined.

The isolated RNA, all of it, was reverse transcribed, so expressed TCRB transcripts were what got sequenced. Here immunoSEQ multiplex PCR was the method, and the copy in TCRdb shows in-frame clones only, minus some. The sample lists hundreds of thousands of clones; roughly 12% were seen once. A CD45RO/CCR7/CD25/CD127/CD95/CD27 panel sorted naive, central memory, regulatory and stem cell-like memory CD4+ cells. Sequences were obtained from naive CD4+ T cells from blood. The J gene is TRBJ1-5, the V gene TRBV5-4; a possible D gene is TRBD1 (5 bases). This sequence was found in a man younger than 35 in good health. This chain's CDR3 is CASSLDGGASNQPQHF. In DNA, the CDR3 is TGTGCCAGCAGCTTGGATGGTGGGGCTAGCAATCAGCCCCAGCATTTT.